The 22 T cell receptor beta chains below all came from one sample that was sequenced in a study of PD-1 blockade in classical Hodgkin lymphoma (TCRdb year 2020). The library was produced with the immunoSEQ multiplex PCR assay. TCRdb mirrors the immuneACCESS table, restricted to in-frame sequences. Some clones are absent from its copies; in checked studies, under half trace to an unresolved V gene, and the reason for the others is unknown. This sample comprises about 44,000 clones, 60% to 75% of them detected only once. The ten largest clones add up to over 3% of the sample. The intended sense of this specimen's time point label: cycle 4 day 1 (C4D1), after 5 to 7 weeks of nivolumab. Relapse after autologous stem cell transplantation had occurred in all trial patients, and cohorts A, B and C were distinguished by prior brentuximab vedotin exposure. Sequencing was performed on peripheral blood mononuclear cells (PBMCs), taken before the fourth cycle of nivolumab. The source of these receptors is a human donor with classical Hodgkin lymphoma.

This clone was observed a handful of times. V gene TRBV18 combines with J gene TRBJ1-4, with a tentative D call TRBD1 (5 bases). Trimming took 2 bases from V and 13 from J, leaving 17 bases between them. This CDR3 is 14 amino acids long. Germline loops: CDR1 KGHSH, CDR2 LQKENI. The CDR3 bases are TGTGCCAGCTCACCATCACCCGGGACGCAGACACTGTTTTTT. Its translation: CASSPSPGTQTLFF.

The V and J genes are TRBV5-1 and TRBJ2-3, with TRBD2 matching over 7 bases. The germline V gene has CDR1 SGHRS and CDR2 YFSETQ. This CDR3 contains 15 residues. J lost 1 base, V lost 4 bases, and 6 bases had no gene match. CDR3 in amino acids: CASSVGLVGTDTQYF. In DNA, the CDR3 is TGCGCCAGCAGCGTCGGACTAGTAGGCACAGATACGCAGTATTTT.

V and J are TRBV18 and TRBJ2-3; D may be TRBD1 (6 bases). V was trimmed by 4 bases and J by 7 bases, leaving 12 bases between them. Germline loops: CDR1 KGHSH, CDR2 LQKENI. The CDR3 spans 13 residues. This chain's CDR3 is CASSLRQENTQYF. The CDR3 DNA sequence: TGTGCCAGCTCACTAAGACAGGAAAATACGCAGTATTTT.

The chain couples TRBV10-1 to TRBJ2-7, with 8 bases lining up with TRBD1. After removal of 7 bases from V and 1 base from J, the junction contained 6 bases not matched to a gene. CDR1 is WNHNN and CDR2 is SYGVQD in the germline V gene (reference sequence). This CDR3 contains 14 residues. DNA for the CDR3: TGCGCCAGCACCCCAGGGGGCGATTCCTACGAGCAGTACTTC. Its protein product is CASTPGGDSYEQYF.

As regards this clone: The same CDR3 arises from other DNA sequences in this sample as well. This chain links TRBV19 with TRBJ2-7; 10 nucleotides agree with TRBD1. This CDR3 is 14 amino acids long. Germline CDR1 is LNHDA and CDR2 is SQIVND (reference sequence). J lost 5 bases, V lost 6 bases, and 7 bases had no gene match. The CDR3 sequence: CASSPGQGSHEQYF. CDR3 bases: TGTGCCAGTAGCCCGGGACAGGGGTCCCACGAGCAGTACTTC.

This clone was observed a few times. The rearrangement uses TRBV19 and TRBJ2-2, with D possibly TRBD2 on 6 matching bases. The CDR3 runs 15 residues. The germline V gene has CDR1 LNHDA and CDR2 SQIVND (reference sequence). Trimming left V 3 bases short and J 1 base short, with 9 bases between. Written as DNA, the CDR3 is TGTGCCAGTAGTATCGGCGGGATGAACACCGGGGAGCTGTTTTTT. It yields the protein CASSIGGMNTGELFF.

This rearrangement joins TRBV5-1 to TRBJ1-1; perhaps TRBD1 as D (6 bases). Trimming took off 5 bases at V and 11 bases at J, with 19 bases between the two ends. The CDR3 is made up of 13 amino acids. CDR1 and CDR2 (germline): SGHRS, YFSETQ. CDR3 sequence reads: CASRKDSAPVAFF. CDR3 coding DNA: TGCGCCAGCAGAAAGGACAGTGCCCCCGTGGCTTTCTTT.

By share, this clone counts as large (0.1 to 1%). The chain has TRBV30 and TRBJ1-3; D gene unclear. The CDR3 is made up of 15 amino acids. The germline V gene encodes CDR1 GTSNPN and CDR2 SVGIG (reference sequence). The V gene lost 3 bases and the J gene lost 0 bases, with 12 bases spanning the gap. The CDR3 DNA follows: TGTGCCTGGAGACCGTCGGGCGGCTCTGGAAACACCATATATTTT. This sequence encodes CAWRPSGGSGNTIYF.

The chain links TRBV10-1 to TRBJ2-5; TRBD2 aligns across 10 bases. Germline values: CDR1 WNHNN, CDR2 SYGVQD (reference sequence). The CDR3 length is 16 residues. Germline trimming cut 2 bases from V and 1 base from J; bases unmatched to any gene: 4. DNA of the CDR3: TGCGCCAGCAGTGAGGGCCTAGCGGGGGCCCAAGAGACCCAGTACTTC. This encodes CASSEGLAGAQETQYF.

CDR3 in amino acids: CASTEPGQGRTGELFF. DNA for the CDR3: TGTGCCAGTACCGAACCGGGACAGGGGCGCACCGGGGAGCTGTTTTTT. This chain connects TRBV19 to TRBJ2-2; TRBD1 agrees at 10 bases. Germline V lookup: CDR1 LNHDA, CDR2 SQIVND (reference sequence). The CDR3 is 16 residues long. The V and J ends lost 7 bases and 4 bases, in that order; junction bases with no gene match: 9. The whole variable domain, remainder taken from reference TRBV19 and TRBJ2-2, is DGGITQSPKYLFRKEGQNVTLSCEQNLNHDAMYWYRQDPGQGLRLIYYSQIVNDFQKGDIAEGYSVSREKKESFPLTVTSAQKNPTAFYLCASTEPGQGRTGELFFGEGSRLTVL.

By its share, this clone is medium-sized. The chain carries TRBV18 and TRBJ1-5; 12 positions match TRBD1. Looked up from germline, CDR1 is KGHSH and CDR2 is LQKENI. With V trimmed by 5 bases and J by 3 bases, 5 bases remained unmatched. This CDR3 region has 16 residues. DNA of the CDR3: TGTGCCAGCTCAGCAGGGACAGGGGGCTCCAATCAGCCCCAGCATTTT. Its protein product is CASSAGTGGSNQPQHF. Drawing the rest from reference TRBV18 and TRBJ1-5, the complete variable domain is NAGVMQNPRHLVRRRGQEARLRCSPMKGHSHVYWYRQLPEEGLKFMVYLQKENIIDESGMPKERFSAEFPKEGPSILRIQQVVRGDSAAYFCASSAGTGGSNQPQHFGDGTRLSIL.

This clone occurred a few times. The chain joins TRBV20-1 to TRBJ2-7, with TRBD1 as a possible D gene (5 bases). Germline-derived CDR1 and CDR2 are DFQATT and SNEGSKA (reference sequence). CDR3 size: 11 residues. With 2 bases removed from V and 5 bases from J, the gap between germline ends came to 7 bases. Written as DNA, the CDR3 is TGCAGTGCTAGAAAAGGGGACGAGCAGTACTTC. Translated: CSARKGDEQYF.

The J gene is TRBJ1-2, the V gene TRBV28, with a weak D call TRBD1 (6 bases). Deletions cut 6 bases from V and 3 bases from J, with 23 bases between. Germline V gene sequence: CDR1 MDHEN, CDR2 SYDVKM. The CDR3 runs 17 residues. The chain's CDR3 is CASSSPINRDRDYGYTF. CDR3 DNA sequence: TGTGCCAGCAGCTCCCCCATAAACAGGGATAGGGACTATGGCTACACCTTC.

The chain carries TRBV28 and TRBJ1-3, with D uncertain. V lost 8 bases and J lost 2, with 13 bases in between. CDR1 and CDR2 from the germline V gene are MDHEN and SYDVKM. This CDR3 is 14 amino acids long. The CDR3 sequence is CASERPGAGNTIYF. As DNA, the CDR3 is TGTGCCAGCGAACGACCCGGGGCTGGAAACACCATATATTTT. Looking up the rest from reference TRBV28 and TRBJ1-3 gives the full variable domain: DVKVTQSSRYLVKRTGEKVFLECVQDMDHENMFWYRQDPGLGLRLIYFSYDVKMKEKGDIPEGYSVSREKKERFSLILESASTNQTSMYLCASERPGAGNTIYFGEGSWLTVV.

This clone occurred a few times. This specimen includes other DNA sequences encoding the same CDR3. The chain is built from TRBV5-1 and TRBJ2-1; possible D gene TRBD1, 6 bases. The CDR3 spans 13 residues. Trimming stripped 2 bases from V and 6 bases from J, with 9 bases between. Germline CDR1 SGHRS, CDR2 YFSETQ. The CDR3 is CASSLQGINEQFF. The CDR3 DNA reads TGCGCCAGCAGCTTACAGGGAATCAATGAGCAGTTCTTC.

This sequence joins TRBV7-3 and TRBJ2-3; 12 nucleotides agree with TRBD2. V was pared by 5 bases and J by 3 bases, with 3 bases of the junction left unmatched. Germline lookup yields CDR1 SGHTA and CDR2 FQGTGA. The CDR3 has 15 amino acids. CDR3 nucleotides: TGTGCCAGCAGCCGACTAGCGGGAGAAACAGATACGCAGTATTTT. Residues: CASSRLAGETDTQYF.

J is TRBJ1-3 and V is TRBV5-1; D remains unclear. The CDR3 totals 15 residues. The V gene lost 0 bases and the J gene lost 0 bases, with 7 bases spanning the gap. Germline V gene lookup returns CDR1 SGHRS and CDR2 YFSETQ. This CDR3 is CASSLEPSSGNTIYF. DNA of the CDR3: TGCGCCAGCAGCTTGGAGCCGAGCTCTGGAAACACCATATATTTT.

The chain joins TRBV7-7 to TRBJ2-5; TRBD2 agrees at 11 bases. Germline V lookup: CDR1 SSHAT, CDR2 FNYEAQ (reference sequence). This CDR3 contains 16 residues. V shed 6 bases, J shed 5 bases, and the junction held 11 bases outside the gene matches. The CDR3 nucleotides are TGTGCCAGCAGTTCGAATAGCGGGGGGGCCGGGGAGACCCAGTACTTC. This encodes CASSSNSGGAGETQYF.

Concerning this clone itself: The sample has other DNA sequences that encode this CDR3 too. This rearrangement joins TRBV4-3 to TRBJ2-3; D gene unclear. Trimming stripped 0 bases from V and 4 bases from J, with 11 bases between. The CDR3 totals 15 residues. Looked up from germline, CDR1 is LGHNA and CDR2 is YSLEER. The CDR3 loop reads CASSQDGLGADTQYF. The CDR3 coding sequence is TGCGCCAGCAGCCAAGATGGTCTAGGCGCAGATACGCAGTATTTT.

The rearrangement joins TRBV19 to TRBJ2-3, with 12 bases fitting TRBD2. CDR3 length: 17 residues. Germline V gene sequence: CDR1 LNHDA, CDR2 SQIVND (reference sequence). J lost 4 bases, V lost 3 bases, and 8 bases had no gene match. DNA of the CDR3: TGTGCCAGTAGTATTGAGACTAGCGGGAGTTACCCAGATACGCAGTATTTT. Protein product: CASSIETSGSYPDTQYF.

The chain recombines TRBV27 with TRBJ2-3; D may correspond to TRBD1 or TRBD2 (5 bases each). The CDR3 is 18 amino acids. V gave up 6 bases and J gave up 2 bases, with 24 bases separating them. Germline V CDR1 and CDR2: MNHEY, SMNVEV (reference sequence). Here the CDR3 DNA reads TGTGCCAGCAGCCCAAGGGGCTTTCGGAGCGGCCACACAGATACGCAGTATTTT. Translating gives CASSPRGFRSGHTDTQYF.

This rearrangement joins TRBV9 to TRBJ1-1; D unclear. Between the trimmed V and J ends, which lost 0 bases and 1 base, there was a span of 7 bases. Germline CDR1 SGDLS, CDR2 YYNGEE. The CDR3 spans 14 residues. This CDR3 reads CASSVAPENTEAFF. The CDR3 nucleotides read TGTGCCAGCAGCGTAGCTCCAGAGAACACTGAAGCTTTCTTT.